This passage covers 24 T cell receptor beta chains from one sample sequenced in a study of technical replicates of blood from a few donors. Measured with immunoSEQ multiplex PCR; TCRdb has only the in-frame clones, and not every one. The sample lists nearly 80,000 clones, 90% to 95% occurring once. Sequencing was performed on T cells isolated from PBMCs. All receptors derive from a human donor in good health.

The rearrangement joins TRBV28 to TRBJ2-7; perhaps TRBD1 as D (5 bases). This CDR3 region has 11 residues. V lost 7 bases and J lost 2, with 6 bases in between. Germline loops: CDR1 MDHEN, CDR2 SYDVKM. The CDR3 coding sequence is TGTGCCAGCACAGGGACCTACGAGCAGTACTTC. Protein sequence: CASTGTYEQYF.

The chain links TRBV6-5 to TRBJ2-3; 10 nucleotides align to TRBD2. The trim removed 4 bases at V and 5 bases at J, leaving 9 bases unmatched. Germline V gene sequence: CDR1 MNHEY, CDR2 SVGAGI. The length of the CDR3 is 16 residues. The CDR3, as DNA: TGTGCCAGCAGTTGGTCTAGCGGGAGTCTGGGAGATACGCAGTATTTT. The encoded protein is CASSWSSGSLGDTQYF.

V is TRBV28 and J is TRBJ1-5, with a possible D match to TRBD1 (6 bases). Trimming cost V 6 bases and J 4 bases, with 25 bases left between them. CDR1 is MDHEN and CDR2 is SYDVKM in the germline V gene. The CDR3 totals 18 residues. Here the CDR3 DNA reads TGTGCCAGCAGCGAACAGGGTAAAGTATCCCTCAGAAATCAGCCCCAGCATTTT. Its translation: CASSEQGKVSLRNQPQHF.

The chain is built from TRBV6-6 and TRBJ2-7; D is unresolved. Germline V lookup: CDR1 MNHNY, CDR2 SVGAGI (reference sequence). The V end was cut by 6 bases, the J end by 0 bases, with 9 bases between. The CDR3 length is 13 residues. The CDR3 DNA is TGTGCCAGCAGCAAGACTCTCTCCTACGAGCAGTACTTC. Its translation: CASSKTLSYEQYF.

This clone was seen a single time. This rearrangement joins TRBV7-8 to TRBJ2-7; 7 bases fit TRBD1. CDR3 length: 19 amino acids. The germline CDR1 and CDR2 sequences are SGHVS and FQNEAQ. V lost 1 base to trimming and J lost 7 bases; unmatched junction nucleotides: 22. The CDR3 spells CASSLGRVTGTYDRREQYF. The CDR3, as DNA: TGTGCCAGCAGCTTAGGTCGAGTGACAGGGACCTACGACCGGCGGGAGCAGTACTTC.

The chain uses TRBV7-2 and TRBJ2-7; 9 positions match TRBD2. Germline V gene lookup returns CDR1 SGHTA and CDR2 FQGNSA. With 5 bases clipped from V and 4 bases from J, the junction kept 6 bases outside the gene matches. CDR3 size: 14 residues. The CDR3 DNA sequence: TGTGCCAGCAGCCGTACTAGCGGGTTATACGAGCAGTACTTC. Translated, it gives CASSRTSGLYEQYF.

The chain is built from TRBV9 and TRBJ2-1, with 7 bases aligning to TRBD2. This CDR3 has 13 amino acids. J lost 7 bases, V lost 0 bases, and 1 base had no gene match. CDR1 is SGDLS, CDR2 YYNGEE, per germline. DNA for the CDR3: TGTGCCAGCAGCGTAGCCGGGGGGAATGAGCAGTTCTTC. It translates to CASSVAGGNEQFF.

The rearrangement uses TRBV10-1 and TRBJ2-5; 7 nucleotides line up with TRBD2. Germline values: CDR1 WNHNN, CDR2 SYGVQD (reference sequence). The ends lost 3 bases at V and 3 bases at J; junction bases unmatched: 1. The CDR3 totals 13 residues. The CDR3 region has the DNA TGCGCCAGCAGTGAAAGCGGGAAAGAGACCCAGTACTTC. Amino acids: CASSESGKETQYF.

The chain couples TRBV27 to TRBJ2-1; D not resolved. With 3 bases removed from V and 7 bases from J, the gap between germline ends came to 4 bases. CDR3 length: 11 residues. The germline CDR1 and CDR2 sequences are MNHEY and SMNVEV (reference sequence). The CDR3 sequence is CASSFRNEQFF. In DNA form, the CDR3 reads TGTGCCAGCAGTTTCCGGAATGAGCAGTTCTTC.

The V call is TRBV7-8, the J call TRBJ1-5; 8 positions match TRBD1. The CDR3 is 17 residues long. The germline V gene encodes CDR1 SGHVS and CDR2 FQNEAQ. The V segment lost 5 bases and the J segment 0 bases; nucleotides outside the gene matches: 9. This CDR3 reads CASSLGQGKYSNQPQHF. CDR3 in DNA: TGTGCCAGCAGCCTAGGACAGGGAAAATATAGCAATCAGCCCCAGCATTTT.

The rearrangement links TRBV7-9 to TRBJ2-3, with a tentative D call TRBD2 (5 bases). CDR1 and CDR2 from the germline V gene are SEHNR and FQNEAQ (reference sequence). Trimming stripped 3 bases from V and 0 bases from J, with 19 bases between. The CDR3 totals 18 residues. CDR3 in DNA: TGTGCCAGCAGCTTTGACCCCTCGGGGTACTCTAGCACAGATACGCAGTATTTT. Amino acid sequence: CASSFDPSGYSSTDTQYF. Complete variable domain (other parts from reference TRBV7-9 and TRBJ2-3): DTGVSQNPRHKITKRGQNVTFRCDPISEHNRLYWYRQTLGQGPEFLTYFQNEAQLEKSRLLSDRFSAERPKGSFSTLEIQRTEQGDSAMYLCASSFDPSGYSSTDTQYFGPGTRLTVL.

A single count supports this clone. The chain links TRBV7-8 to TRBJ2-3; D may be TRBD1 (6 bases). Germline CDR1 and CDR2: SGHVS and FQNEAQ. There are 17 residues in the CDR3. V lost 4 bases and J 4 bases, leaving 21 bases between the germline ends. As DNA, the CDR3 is TGTGCCAGCAGCTCGAGACCGGGACAAGAGGGGGCAGATACGCAGTATTTT. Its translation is CASSSRPGQEGADTQYF.

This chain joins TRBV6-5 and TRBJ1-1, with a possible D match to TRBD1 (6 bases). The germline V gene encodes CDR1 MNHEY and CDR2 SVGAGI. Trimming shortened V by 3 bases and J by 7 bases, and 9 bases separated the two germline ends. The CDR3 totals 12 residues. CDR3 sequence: CASSYGTLEAFF. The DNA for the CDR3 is TGTGCCAGCAGTTATGGGACACTTGAAGCTTTCTTT.

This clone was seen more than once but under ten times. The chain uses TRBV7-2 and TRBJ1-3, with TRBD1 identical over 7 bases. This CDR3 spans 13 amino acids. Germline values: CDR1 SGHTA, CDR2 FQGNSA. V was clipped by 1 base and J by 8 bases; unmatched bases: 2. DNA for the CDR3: TGTGCCAGCAGCTTAGACAGGGGCCACACCATATATTTT. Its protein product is CASSLDRGHTIYF.

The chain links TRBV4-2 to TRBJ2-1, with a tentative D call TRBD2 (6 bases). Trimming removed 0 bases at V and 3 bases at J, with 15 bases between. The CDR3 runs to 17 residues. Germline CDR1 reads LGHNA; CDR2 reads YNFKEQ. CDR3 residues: CASSQEVGGGIYNEQFF. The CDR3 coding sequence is TGTGCCAGCAGCCAAGAGGTTGGGGGAGGTATCTACAATGAGCAGTTCTTC.

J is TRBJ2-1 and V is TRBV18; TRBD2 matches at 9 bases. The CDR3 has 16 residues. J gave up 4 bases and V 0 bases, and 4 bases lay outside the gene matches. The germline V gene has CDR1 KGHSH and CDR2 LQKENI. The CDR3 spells CASSPPVSGRYNEQFF. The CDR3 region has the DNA TGTGCCAGCTCACCACCGGTTAGCGGGAGATACAATGAGCAGTTCTTC.

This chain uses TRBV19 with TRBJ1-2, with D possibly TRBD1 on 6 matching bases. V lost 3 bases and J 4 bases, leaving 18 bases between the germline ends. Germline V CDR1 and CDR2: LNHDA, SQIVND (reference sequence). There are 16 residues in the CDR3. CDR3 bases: TGTGCCAGTAGTATTAACGGACAGCCTACCTTCTATGGCTACACCTTC. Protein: CASSINGQPTFYGYTF.

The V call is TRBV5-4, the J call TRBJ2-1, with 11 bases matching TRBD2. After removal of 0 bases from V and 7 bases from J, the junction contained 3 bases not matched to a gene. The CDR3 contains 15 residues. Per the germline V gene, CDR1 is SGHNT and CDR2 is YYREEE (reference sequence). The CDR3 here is CASSLATSGRNEQFF. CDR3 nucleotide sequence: TGTGCCAGCAGCTTGGCCACTAGCGGGAGAAATGAGCAGTTCTTC.

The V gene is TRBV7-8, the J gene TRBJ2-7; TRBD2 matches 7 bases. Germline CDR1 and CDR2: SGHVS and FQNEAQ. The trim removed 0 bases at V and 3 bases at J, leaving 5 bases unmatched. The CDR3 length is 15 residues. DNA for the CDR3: TGTGCCAGCAGCTTAGCGAGCGGGGACCACTACGAGCAGTACTTC. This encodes CASSLASGDHYEQYF. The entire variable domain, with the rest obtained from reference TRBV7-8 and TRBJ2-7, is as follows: GAGVSQSPRYKVAKRGQDVALRCDPISGHVSLFWYQQALGQGPEFLTYFQNEAQLDKSGLPSDRFFAERPEGSVSTLKIQRTQQEDSAVYLCASSLASGDHYEQYFGPGTRLTVT.

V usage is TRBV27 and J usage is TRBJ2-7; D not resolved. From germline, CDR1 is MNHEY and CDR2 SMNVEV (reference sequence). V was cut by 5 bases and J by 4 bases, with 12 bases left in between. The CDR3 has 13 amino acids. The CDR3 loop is CASSSSWNYEQYF. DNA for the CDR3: TGTGCCAGCAGTAGTAGCTGGAATTACGAGCAGTACTTC.

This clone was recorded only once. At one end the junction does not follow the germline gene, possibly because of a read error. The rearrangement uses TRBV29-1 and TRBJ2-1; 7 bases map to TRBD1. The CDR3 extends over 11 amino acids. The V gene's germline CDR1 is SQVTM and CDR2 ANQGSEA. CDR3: CSVERTGINLF. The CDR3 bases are TGCAGCGTTGAACGGACAGGAATAAACCTCTTC.

The CDR3 DNA reads TGTGCCAGCCGCTCTGGAAACACCATATATTTT. The encoded protein is CASRSGNTIYF. V usage is TRBV9 and J usage is TRBJ1-3, with D unclear. Germline-derived CDR1 and CDR2 are SGDLS and YYNGEE. The V gene lost 7 bases and the J gene lost 0 bases, with 2 bases spanning the gap. The CDR3 consists of 11 residues.

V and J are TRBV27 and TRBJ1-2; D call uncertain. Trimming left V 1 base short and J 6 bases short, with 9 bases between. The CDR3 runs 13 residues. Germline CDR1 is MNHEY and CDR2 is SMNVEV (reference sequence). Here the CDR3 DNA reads TGTGCCAGCAGTTTATGGCCGGGAGATGGCTACACCTTC. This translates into CASSLWPGDGYTF.

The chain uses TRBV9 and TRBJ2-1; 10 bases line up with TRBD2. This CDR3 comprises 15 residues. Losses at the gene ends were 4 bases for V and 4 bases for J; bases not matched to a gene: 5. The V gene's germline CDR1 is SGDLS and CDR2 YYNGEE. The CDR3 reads CASSKSGGGYNEQFF. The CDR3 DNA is TGTGCCAGCAGCAAGAGCGGGGGGGGGTACAATGAGCAGTTCTTC.